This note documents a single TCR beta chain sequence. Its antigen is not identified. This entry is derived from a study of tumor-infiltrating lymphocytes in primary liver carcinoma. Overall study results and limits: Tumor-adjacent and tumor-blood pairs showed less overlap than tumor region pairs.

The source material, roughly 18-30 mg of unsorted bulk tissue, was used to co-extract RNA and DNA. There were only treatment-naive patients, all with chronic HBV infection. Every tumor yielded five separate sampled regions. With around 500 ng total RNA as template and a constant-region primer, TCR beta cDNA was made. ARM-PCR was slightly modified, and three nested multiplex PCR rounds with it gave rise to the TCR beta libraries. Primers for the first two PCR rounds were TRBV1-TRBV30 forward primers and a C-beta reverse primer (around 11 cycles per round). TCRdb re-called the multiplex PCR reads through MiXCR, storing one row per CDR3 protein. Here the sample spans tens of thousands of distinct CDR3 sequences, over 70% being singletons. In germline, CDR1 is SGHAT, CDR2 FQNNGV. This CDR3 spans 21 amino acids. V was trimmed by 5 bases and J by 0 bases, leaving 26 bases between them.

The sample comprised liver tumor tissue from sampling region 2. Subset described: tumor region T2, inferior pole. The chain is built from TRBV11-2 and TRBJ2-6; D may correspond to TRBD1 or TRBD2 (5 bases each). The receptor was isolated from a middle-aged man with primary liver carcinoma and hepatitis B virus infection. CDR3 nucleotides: TGTGCCAGCAGCATGAGGGGAGACAGTAGCATTTCCCTCTCTGGGGCCAACGTCCTGACTTTC. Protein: CASSMRGDSSISLSGANVLTF.